Shown below are 3 T cell receptor beta chains from a single sample sequenced in a study of control samples from healthy donors and cancer patients. Data came from immunoSEQ multiplex PCR; TCRdb stores just in-frame clones and leaves some out. This sample has about 150,000 clones; roughly 89% occur once, and the top ten carry just under 5%. Sequenced: blood. These receptors all stem from a man aged 25-45 years in good health.

The chain recombines TRBV9 with TRBJ2-2; tentative D call: TRBD1 (6 bases). Germline CDR1 SGDLS, CDR2 YYNGEE. With 0 bases removed from V and 3 bases from J, the gap between germline ends came to 15 bases. The CDR3 has 17 residues. Here the CDR3 reads CASSVEGVGVHTGELFF. CDR3 nucleotide sequence: TGTGCCAGCAGCGTAGAGGGGGTGGGAGTGCACACCGGGGAGCTGTTTTTT. Full variable domain (remainder filled in from reference TRBV9 and TRBJ2-2): DSGVTQTPKHLITATGQRVTLRCSPRSGDLSVYWYQQSLDQGLQFLIQYYNGEERAKGNILERFSAQQFPDLHSELNLSSLELGDSALYFCASSVEGVGVHTGELFFGEGSRLTVL.

The chain carries TRBV6-2 or TRBV6-3 and TRBJ2-3; D is unclear. Germline V gene sequence: CDR1 MNHEY, CDR2 SVGEGT. This CDR3 is built from 13 residues. Trimming removed 6 bases from V and 6 bases from J, with 13 bases in between. For the CDR3, the DNA is TGTGCCAGCAGCGACCCCAGCTTCGATACGCAGTATTTT. Protein: CASSDPSFDTQYF.

The rearrangement links TRBV25-1 to TRBJ1-1; unclear D gene. Germline V lookup: CDR1 MGHDK, CDR2 SYGVNS. The CDR3 extends over 12 amino acids. Trimming left V 5 bases short and J 2 bases short, with 6 bases between. For the CDR3, the DNA is TGTGCCAGCAGTTTAGGAAACACTGAAGCTTTCTTT. Its protein product is CASSLGNTEAFF.